This entry lists 20 T cell receptor beta chains sequenced from one sample in a study of T cell repertoires in cytomegalovirus infection. TCRdb analysed the reads with MiXCR anew, one entry per CDR3 protein. The table lists about 740,000 distinct CDR3 sequences, less than 40% of them singletons. Input material: PBMCs. The receptors shown here come from a human donor in good health (CMV status not recorded). Some clones in this sample may be carry-over from other donors' samples.

This chain connects TRBV9 to TRBJ2-3; no definite D call. Germline CDR1 and CDR2: SGDLS and YYNGEE. This CDR3 has 16 residues. Trimming left V 0 bases short and J 2 bases short, with 13 bases between. Here the CDR3 reads CASSVDPGLATDTQYF. The CDR3 region has the DNA TGTGCCAGCAGCGTAGACCCCGGCCTGGCCACAGATACGCAGTATTTT. The whole variable domain, remainder taken from reference TRBV9 and TRBJ2-3, is DSGVTQTPKHLITATGQRVTLRCSPRSGDLSVYWYQQSLDQGLQFLIQYYNGEERAKGNILERFSAQQFPDLHSELNLSSLELGDSALYFCASSVDPGLATDTQYFGPGTRLTVL.

This clonotype was picked up a small number of times. J is TRBJ1-1 and V is TRBV19, with D uncertain. CDR1 is LNHDA and CDR2 is SQIVND in the germline V gene (reference sequence). CDR3 length equals 13 residues. Trimming left V 4 bases short and J 8 bases short, with 14 bases between. The chain's CDR3 is CASSTLTLGEAFF. CDR3 bases: TGTGCCAGTAGTACCCTCACCTTAGGGGAAGCTTTCTTT.

This clonotype was counted a single time. The rearrangement joins TRBV27 to TRBJ1-1, with a tentative D call TRBD1 (6 bases). Trimming stripped 3 bases from V and 4 bases from J, with 15 bases between. The CDR3 consists of 15 residues. The germline CDR1 and CDR2 sequences are MNHEY and SMNVEV (reference sequence). CDR3 sequence reads: CASSFGGSGSTEAFF. CDR3 coding DNA: TGTGCCAGCAGTTTCGGGGGCTCCGGGAGCACTGAAGCTTTCTTT.

This clonotype has just a few counts. The chain joins TRBV10-3 to TRBJ1-2; D not certain. The CDR3 consists of 14 residues. The V gene's germline CDR1 is ENHRY and CDR2 SYGVKD. Trimming pared 3 bases from V and 6 bases from J, leaving 14 bases between. The CDR3 region is CAISDHRRTDGYTF. In nucleotides, the CDR3 is TGTGCCATCAGTGACCACAGAAGAACGGATGGCTACACCTTC.

The rearrangement uses TRBV14 and TRBJ2-4; D perhaps matches TRBD1 (5 bases). CDR1 is SGHDN, CDR2 FVKESK, per germline. This CDR3 contains 15 residues. Trimming stripped 4 bases from V and 4 bases from J, with 14 bases between. The DNA for the CDR3 is TGTGCCAGCAGCCCAGAAGGGGCGAAGAAAAACATTCAGTACTTC. Amino acids: CASSPEGAKKNIQYF.

This clonotype was seen at least ten times. This sequence joins TRBV7-2 and TRBJ1-3, with 7 bases fitting TRBD1. This CDR3 contains 15 residues. The V segment lost 6 bases and the J segment 0 bases; nucleotides outside the gene matches: 5. Germline V CDR1 and CDR2: SGHTA, FQGNSA. The CDR3 loop reads CASRRDRVSGNTIYF. The CDR3 region has the DNA TGTGCCAGCAGACGCGACAGGGTCTCTGGAAACACCATATATTTT.

This clonotype was found many times. The chain carries TRBV7-2 and TRBJ2-6; D gene ambiguous. Trimming cost V 8 bases and J 1 base, with 12 bases left between them. CDR3 length: 15 residues. Looked up from germline, CDR1 is SGHTA and CDR2 is FQGNSA. CDR3 protein: CASGRLGSGANVLTF. CDR3 nucleotide sequence: TGTGCCAGCGGACGACTGGGATCTGGGGCCAACGTCCTGACTTTC.

For the CDR3, the DNA is TGTGCCAGCAGCTTTCCAAATGGGGGGGGATATCAGCCCCAGCATTTT. It specifies CASSFPNGGGYQPQHF. The chain employs TRBV7-2 and TRBJ1-5; D is perhaps TRBD1 (5 bases). V was cut by 3 bases and J by 5 bases, with 17 bases left in between. This CDR3 has 16 residues. CDR1 SGHTA and CDR2 FQGNSA come from the germline V gene.

CDR3 in DNA: TGTGCCAGTAGTCTATCCGGGAATACGCAGTATTTT. Translation gives CASSLSGNTQYF. The gene calls are TRBV19 and TRBJ2-3; D is possibly TRBD2 (5 bases). CDR3 length: 12 residues. Deletions cut 5 bases from V and 7 bases from J, with 10 bases between. Per the germline V gene, CDR1 is LNHDA and CDR2 is SQIVND (reference sequence).

This clonotype has just a few counts. J is TRBJ2-5 and V is TRBV19, with 9 bases aligning to TRBD1. Trimming removed 4 bases from V and 5 bases from J; junction bases left unmatched: 17. Germline lookup yields CDR1 LNHDA and CDR2 SQIVND (reference sequence). The CDR3 is 18 residues long. The CDR3, as DNA: TGTGCCAGTAGTACCAAGTCCTCCGGGACAGGGAAGAGGGAGACCCAGTACTTC. Its protein product is CASSTKSSGTGKRETQYF.

The chain uses TRBV27 and TRBJ1-4, with a weak D call TRBD1 (6 bases). V gave up 5 bases and J gave up 4 bases, with 17 bases separating them. Germline-derived CDR1 and CDR2 are MNHEY and SMNVEV (reference sequence). The CDR3 runs to 16 residues. CDR3 protein: CASSRQARRVNEKLFF. CDR3 nucleotide sequence: TGTGCCAGCAGTCGACAGGCTCGCCGGGTTAATGAAAAACTGTTTTTT.

The V and J genes are TRBV28 and TRBJ1-1; 8 bases are a match to TRBD1. V lost 1 base to trimming and J lost 8 bases; unmatched junction nucleotides: 6. This CDR3 has 14 residues. CDR1 and CDR2 from the germline V gene are MDHEN and SYDVKM. The CDR3 nucleotides are TGTGCCAGCAGTTTATCCCTGGGACAGGAAGAAGCTTTCTTT. Translation gives CASSLSLGQEEAFF.

This clonotype was picked up a small number of times. The chain combines TRBV6-5 with TRBJ1-1; weak D call: TRBD1 (5 bases). The CDR3 is made up of 14 amino acids. The ends were cut back, 2 bases at V and 4 bases at J, with 11 bases in the middle. Germline lookup yields CDR1 MNHEY and CDR2 SVGAGI. CDR3 nucleotides: TGTGCCAGCAGTTACAAGGGGATGAGCACTGAAGCTTTCTTT. Translating it yields CASSYKGMSTEAFF.

The chain links TRBV13 to TRBJ2-3; 10 bases fit TRBD1. Germline CDR1 is PRHDT and CDR2 is FYEKMQ (reference sequence). This CDR3 comprises 14 residues. V was pared by 4 bases and J by 6 bases, with 4 bases of the junction left unmatched. CDR3 nucleotide sequence: TGTGCCAGCAGCTGGGACAGGGGATTCGATACGCAGTATTTT. This sequence encodes CASSWDRGFDTQYF.

The chain carries TRBV4-2 and TRBJ2-3; no clear D gene. The CDR3 has 14 residues. Trimming took 1 base from V and 6 from J, leaving 11 bases between them. CDR1 and CDR2 (germline): LGHNA, YNFKEQ. CDR3 residues: CASSQGLTSDTQYF. CDR3 DNA sequence: TGTGCCAGCAGCCAAGGGCTCACGTCCGATACGCAGTATTTT.

The chain has TRBV19 and TRBJ2-1; D might be TRBD2 (5 bases). V was pared by 7 bases and J by 10 bases, with 11 bases between. CDR3 size: 11 residues. The V gene's germline CDR1 is LNHDA and CDR2 SQIVND (reference sequence). This CDR3 is CASIIGEEQFF. The CDR3 nucleotides read TGTGCCAGTATTATTGGGGAGGAGCAGTTCTTC.

This clonotype appeared many times. The chain has TRBV12-3 or TRBV12-4 and TRBJ1-5, with D perhaps TRBD1 (6 bases). The length of the CDR3 is 15 residues. Deletions cut 4 bases from V and 6 bases from J, with 16 bases between. The CDR3 sequence is CASSSTDRRGQPQHF. CDR3 nucleotides: TGTGCCAGCAGTTCAACGGACAGAAGGGGTCAGCCCCAGCATTTT.

The gene calls are TRBV6-5 and TRBJ2-3, with D hard to call. V gave up 5 bases and J gave up 6 bases, with 12 bases separating them. The CDR3 has 13 amino acids. Germline lookup yields CDR1 MNHEY and CDR2 SVGAGI. CDR3 sequence (DNA): TGTGCCAGCAGTGACGGGCCCCGGGATACGCAGTATTTT. Translated: CASSDGPRDTQYF.

V and J are TRBV12-3 or TRBV12-4 and TRBJ1-5; tentative D call: TRBD1 (6 bases). The CDR3 has 14 residues. V gave up 2 bases and J gave up 11 bases, with 16 bases separating them. The CDR3: CASSLRGASDAQHF. The DNA of the CDR3 is TGTGCCAGCAGTTTACGGGGGGCGTCCGACGCCCAGCATTTT.

This clonotype was picked up a small number of times. V usage is TRBV7-2 and J usage is TRBJ1-2; D call uncertain. CDR3 length equals 13 residues. Per germline, CDR1 SGHTA and CDR2 FQGNSA. Trimming removed 4 bases at V and 8 bases at J, with 14 bases between. CDR3 bases: TGTGCCAGCAGCTCACGAGCTGTTAGGGGCTACACCTTC. As protein: CASSSRAVRGYTF.